This TCR beta chain was profiled in a study of monozygotic twins with inflammatory bowel disease (dated by TCRdb to between 2018 and 2021). With regard to the full study: In total, roughly 30 monozygotic twin pairs made up the full study: 19 Danish pairs, all IBD-discordant, plus nine German pairs, of which four were IBD-concordant and five were IBD-discordant. Disease-associated traits were sought mainly through comparisons between IBD patients and their genetically identical healthy co-twins within discordant pairs. Each individual had, on average, about 151 000 unique TCRalpha sequences and 181 000 unique TCRbeta sequences available for analysis.

Points the paper makes about the study in general: IBD patients shared fewer clonotypes with other individuals than healthy twins did, most markedly in patients showing signs of disease activity. No difference in repertoire similarity was observed between concordant and discordant twins, possibly owing to limited statistical power. A decrease in TCRbeta repertoire diversity, as measured by inverse Simpson index, was observed in IBD patients compared with their healthy co-twins. The analysis was unable to tell different T cell subtypes apart. Because patients received different immunosuppressive treatments, the repertoires may have picked up extra background noise and variability between individuals. The results gave no support for a single strong signal or clonotype linked to IBD.

The library relied on 5' RACE. Each TCR library was prepared from about 3.5 ug of total RNA. For each sample, cDNA synthesis with SMARTScribe reverse transcriptase was split into eight separate reactions. During cDNA synthesis, template switching introduced unique molecular identifiers that contained a 6-nucleotide sample barcode. TCRalpha and TCRbeta cDNA was amplified by two nested PCRs of 16 and 9 cycles, with bead purification after each PCR. Before amplification, the cDNA was treated with uracil DNA-glycosylase and purified using the QIAquick PCR purification kit. The second PCR added Illumina TruSeq-compatible adapters along with sample-specific barcodes. TapeStation and Qubit were used to check library quality and concentration, and around 4.7 ng of each library was pooled. Sequencing of the pooled libraries was done on an Illumina HiSeq2500 single-index Rapid Run using custom sequencing primers and 2 x 100 bp reads. On the study's bioinformatics: UMI-based consensus assembly with MiGEC version 1.2.6 was used to correct PCR and sequencing errors. V(D)J alignment, clonotype assembly and CDR3 extraction were performed with MiXCR version 2.1.1. Normalisation of gene usage, clonotype sharing and MAIT/NKT TCR abundance was achieved by analysing the top 1000, 10 000 and 20 000 clonotypes per sample. Diversity was computed as the inverse Simpson index with the vegan R package after downsampling to 27 000 UMIs. Paired Mann-Whitney U tests on discordant twin pairs were used, with Benjamini-Hochberg multiple-testing correction. After TCRdb reprocessed the reads, each CDR3 protein sequence was kept as one row, without DNA. TCRdb assigned the V and J calls; the authors' analysis was not used. The sample's table covers a few hundred thousand distinct CDR3 sequences. The ten most abundant clones make up 5.6% of the sample.

From each donor, a 2.5 ml peripheral blood sample was drawn into PAXgene tubes and stored at -80 degrees C. Without T cell sorting, total RNA was isolated from whole blood using the PAXgene blood miRNA kit on an automated QIAcube. Peripheral blood from monozygotic twin pairs, either concordant or discordant for inflammatory bowel disease, underwent deep TCRalpha and TCRbeta repertoire profiling that used unique molecular barcoding. Smoking habits were recorded for all twin pairs, with individuals classified as current, former or never smokers. Taken from cysteine to phenylalanine, the CDR3 has 13 residues. DNA for this receptor is not on file. The germline V gene (reference sequence) supplies CDR1 LNHDA and CDR2 SQIVND. In the case of this clonotype: This receptor's antigen is unknown.

This TCR derives from a human donor with ulcerative colitis or Crohn's disease, or a healthy co-twin of an affected twin (not recorded which). The sequenced material came from blood. The rearrangement joined TRBV19 to TRBJ1-2. The CDR3 has the sequence CASTRQPNYGYTF.